This TCR beta chain emerged from a study of early T cells in non-severe SARS-CoV-2 infection. With 0 bases removed from V and 2 bases from J, the gap between germline ends came to 16 bases. The germline CDR1 and CDR2 sequences are LGHDT and YNNKEL (reference sequence). The CDR3 length is 17 residues. Unique molecular identifier tags were affixed to discrete cDNA molecules. TCRdb re-derived calls from the 5' RACE reads in MiXCR, one entry per CDR3 protein. This sample has under 85,000 distinct CDR3 sequences, with 9% to 14% found just once. What was sequenced was whole blood. The chain has TRBV3-1 and TRBJ2-5; no clear D. This receptor was obtained from an adult who was a healthcare worker with PCR-confirmed SARS-CoV-2 infection or an uninfected control (not recorded which). The CDR3 spells CASSQESPFMGQETQYF. The CDR3 DNA reads as TGTGCCAGCAGCCAAGAAAGCCCTTTTATGGGGCAAGAGACCCAGTACTTC.